This T cell receptor (beta chain) came from a study of blood T cell repertoires in COVID-19. About this clone itself: Other DNA sequences in this sample translate to the same CDR3.

Assay used: immunoSEQ multiplex PCR; TCRdb lists only in-frame clones, some missing. The data show roughly 410,000 clones, roughly 86% seen once. Germline assignment: CDR1 MNHEY and CDR2 SMNVEV (reference sequence). The length of the CDR3 is 15 residues. V was pared by 6 bases and J by 0 bases, with 9 bases between. This clonotype was sampled from a woman aged 55-75 years with COVID-19, enrolled during active disease. This chain joins TRBV27 and TRBJ1-6; D unclear. Sequenced sample: peripheral blood. The DNA for the CDR3 is TGTGCCAGCAGCCTAGGGAGCTCCTATAATTCACCCCTCCACTTT. Protein product: CASSLGSSYNSPLHF.